This T cell receptor (beta chain) came from a study of T cell responses to AZD1222 COVID-19 vaccine. CDR3 length equals 16 residues. V lost 2 bases and J lost 6; bases outside the gene matches: 13. Germline V CDR1 and CDR2: SGDLS, YYNGEE. Sequencing used immunoSEQ multiplex PCR; TCRdb keeps in-frame clones, though not all of them. This sample has tens of thousands of clones, with 90% found just once. The sequencing used peripheral blood, collected 28 days after the second AZD1222 dose. The gene calls are TRBV9 and TRBJ2-7; 8 bases match TRBD2. The sequence was obtained from an adult who received the AZD1222 COVID-19 vaccine. The CDR3 sequence is CASSVSPTGTRFEQYF. Written as DNA, the CDR3 is TGTGCCAGCAGCGTCAGCCCCACCGGGACTAGGTTCGAGCAGTACTTC.